The rows below give T cell receptor beta chains drawn from one sample of a study of blood T cell repertoires in COVID-19. Sequenced by immunoSEQ multiplex PCR; TCRdb stores in-frame clones only, minus some. The table has some 97,000 clones, roughly 80% seen once. Sequencing input: peripheral blood. Source of these receptors: an older man with active or convalescent COVID-19. Both conserved end residues are part of each CDR3. A clone size is listed for some rows: how often the clone was seen (once, few, many), or a class if it is expanded.

V | size | CDR3
TRBV6-5 | few | CASGKGRVQKAFF
TRBV7-9 | - | CASRPDPRRGYSYEQYF
TRBV7-6 | - | CASSLAPHAGTGGPGNTIYF
TRBV18 | - | CASSETRREQYF
TRBV11-2 | - | CASSSLSSSYNSPLHF
TRBV27 | - | CASGRTGSAGANVLTF
TRBV5-1 | few | CASSFRDRAEQYF
TRBV19 | once | CASSIAGVTEAFF
TRBV18 | - | CASSPPQSGLAGHNEQFF
TRBV25-1 | - | CASSRGREQFF
TRBV29-1 | - | CSVAPRLRRTEAFF
TRBV28 | - | CASSPSTAPFNRGGYTF
TRBV29-1 | once | CSVEDGTDTQYF
TRBV24-1 | - | CATSAGTGAPPFYGYTF
TRBV4-1 | - | CASSQDSYGYTF
TRBV5-1 | - | CASSSGQGYTDTQYF
TRBV7-2 | - | CASSLDQGRPQTQYF
TRBV7-9 | - | CASSFTGTHQPQHF
TRBV6-2/TRBV6-3 | - | CASSYLRQGRVIGAQETRYF
TRBV13 | - | CASSLERGQAFF
TRBV28 | - | CAIQPGFSGANVLTF
TRBV5-1 | - | CASSSGGHYEQYF
TRBV5-1 | - | CASRFELGGTEAFF
TRBV7-8 | - | CASSQAGGGQETQYF
TRBV7-3 | - | CASKPHTNTGELFF
TRBV7-9 | - | CASSLYRDNEKLFF
TRBV9 | - | CASSEDRGYSPLHF
TRBV27 | - | CASSLNQWQPQHF
TRBV5-1 | - | CASSYRGQGPYEQYF
TRBV6-5 | - | CASSSDTRPYEQYF
TRBV19 | - | CASKPGQGNYGYTF
TRBV5-6 | once | CASSLVGRGNEKLFF
TRBV6-5 | - | CASSYSRRGTYGYTF
TRBV7-2 | - | CASSLRLGQGNNEQFF
TRBV6-5 | - | CASNAQWGVEQFF
TRBV6-5 | - | CASSFPERTLDNEQFF
TRBV19 | - | CASSIRDSATNEKLFF
TRBV4-3 | - | CASSQDAQGAGETQYF
TRBV27 | - | CASSYRTSGGGETQYF
TRBV6-1 | - | CASSEAGGGNTEAFF
TRBV11-1 | once | CASSRRLGYNEQFF
TRBV4-1 | - | CASSQEIPLTSSYEQYF
TRBV7-2 | - | CASSLRLAGWEETQYF
TRBV4-2 | - | CASSQDWADGNTIYF
TRBV18 | few | CASSPLDRSYEQYF
TRBV7-2 | - | CASSLVQRAQYF
TRBV24-1 | - | CATSDAPGQGATAGELFF
TRBV27 | - | CASSPTSGRLQQYF
TRBV9 | - | CASSYREGAIDGYTF
TRBV5-4 | - | CASSLPGESGNIQYF
TRBV13 | - | CATYEEGPRTSGIPTDTQYF